Described below is a single TCR beta chain sequence and its context. The CDR3 is 17 amino acids. CDR1 is MGHRA and CDR2 is YSYEKL in the germline V gene. V lost 2 bases and J lost 4; bases outside the gene matches: 9. This specimen belongs to a study of blood T cell repertoires in COVID-19. As for the study in general: Acute and convalescent COVID-19 specimens originated in the United States, Italy and Spain. PBMCs, B-cell-depleted T cells, or T cells provided the cDNA or gDNA that made up the material.

Repertoires were generated with immunoSEQ multiplex PCR, while TCRdb's copy carries only in-frame clones and drops some. The profile shows roughly 95,000 clones, about 81% of them singletons. The chain joins TRBV4-1 to TRBJ2-1; 9 bases map to TRBD2. Sample: peripheral blood. The clonotype originates from a man aged 55 to 69 with acute or convalescent COVID-19. The CDR3: CASSQSVRTSGYNEQFF. Written as DNA, the CDR3 is TGCGCCAGCAGCCAAAGCGTGAGAACTAGCGGGTACAATGAGCAGTTCTTC.